This T cell receptor (beta chain) was recorded in a study of blood T cell repertoires in COVID-19. At the level of the study: Sites in the United States, Italy and Spain provided acute and convalescent COVID-19 samples. Sample material is recorded as cDNA or gDNA derived from T cells, B-cell-depleted T cells, or PBMCs.

CDR3 length equals 16 residues. V was clipped by 3 bases and J by 4 bases; unmatched bases: 9. The germline V gene has CDR1 MGHDK and CDR2 SYGVNS. Libraries were prepared by immunoSEQ multiplex PCR; TCRdb keeps only in-frame clonotypes and omits some of them. The sample includes 50,000 to 65,000 clones, 74% of them seen just once. The sample was peripheral blood. This sequence was found in a woman of 80 years or more with acute or convalescent COVID-19. The chain recombines TRBV25-1 with TRBJ2-5; the match to TRBD2 covers 9 bases. Here the CDR3 DNA reads TGTGCCAGCAGTGACATGGCGGGAGGGCCGGGAGAGACCCAGTACTTC. Amino acid sequence: CASSDMAGGPGETQYF.